These 13 T cell receptor beta chains came from one sample sequenced in a study of CD8+CD57+ T cells in acquired aplastic anemia. The use of genomic DNA as template underpinned the TCR beta VDJ and CDR3 profiling. TCRdb redid the calling of the reads with MiXCR, one entry per CDR3 protein. The table has about 160,000 distinct CDR3 sequences, around 48% seen once. Those patients picked for sequencing had displayed CD8+CD57+ cell expansion on flow cytometry. The sample comprised sorted CD4+, CD8+, or CD8+CD57+ T cells (not recorded which) from PBMCs. These receptors originate from a human donor with aplastic anemia.

The J gene is TRBJ2-4, the V gene TRBV25-1, with TRBD1 matching over 8 bases. This CDR3 has 15 residues. Trimming took 4 bases from V and 2 from J; bases not matched to a gene: 4. Germline CDR1 and CDR2: MGHDK and SYGVNS. CDR3 in DNA: TGTGCCAGCAGTGGACCCAGGGGGCCCAAAAACATTCAGTACTTC. Translated: CASSGPRGPKNIQYF.

This chain uses TRBV5-6 with TRBJ2-7; TRBD1 aligns across 8 bases. The V and J ends lost 1 base and 4 bases, in that order; junction bases with no gene match: 7. This CDR3 region has 15 residues. CDR1 and CDR2 from the germline V gene are SGHDT and YYEEEE. CDR3 region: CASSLTGQGAYEQYF. Written as DNA, the CDR3 is TGTGCCAGCAGCTTGACCGGGCAGGGGGCGTACGAGCAGTACTTC. Based on the CDR3 plus reference TRBV5-6 and TRBJ2-7, the full variable domain is DAGVTQSPTHLIKTRGQQVTLRCSPKSGHDTVSWYQQALGQGPQFIFQYYEEEERQRGNFPDRFSGHQFPNYSSELNVNALLLGDSALYLCASSLTGQGAYEQYFGPGTRLTVT.

V usage is TRBV28 and J usage is TRBJ1-1; no firm D call. The CDR3 runs to 15 residues. Germline-derived CDR1 and CDR2 are MDHEN and SYDVKM. V lost 5 bases to trimming and J lost 10 bases, with 23 bases between them. Here the CDR3 DNA reads TGTGCCAGCAGTCCCCTCTGGGTGGATTCCTCGGGAGCTTTCTTT. Translating it yields CASSPLWVDSSGAFF.

This clonotype was seen at least ten times. The rearrangement joins TRBV20-1 to TRBJ2-1, with 8 bases identical to TRBD2. V was pared by 3 bases and J by 2 bases, with 0 bases of the junction left unmatched. Per the germline V gene, CDR1 is DFQATT and CDR2 is SNEGSKA (reference sequence). The length of the CDR3 is 13 residues. DNA of the CDR3: TGCAGTGCTAGTAGCGGGACCTACAATGAGCAGTTCTTC. Translation: CSASSGTYNEQFF.

The table lists this clonotype with many counts. Sequence at one end of the junction differs from germline and may be a read error. This chain links TRBV5-1 with TRBJ2-7; D uncertain. Germline assignment: CDR1 SGHRS and CDR2 YFSETQ. The CDR3 runs 12 residues. The CDR3 reads CASSLVPYEQYF. The DNA of the CDR3 is TGTGCCAGCAGCCTCGTACCCTACGAGCAGTACTTC.

The rearrangement joins TRBV29-1 to TRBJ1-4, with a tentative D call TRBD1 (5 bases). CDR1 and CDR2 from the germline V gene are SQVTM and ANQGSEA. Trimming left V 6 bases short and J 4 bases short, with 12 bases between. The CDR3 is 13 amino acids. The CDR3 nucleotides read TGCAGCGTCTATCGGGGCGATAATGAAAAACTGTTTTTT. As protein: CSVYRGDNEKLFF.

Many counts were recorded for this clonotype. The chain uses TRBV5-6 and TRBJ2-3; possibly TRBD2 for D (5 bases). Germline CDR1 SGHDT, CDR2 YYEEEE. The V end was cut by 0 bases, the J end by 9 bases, with 11 bases between. The CDR3 covers 13 residues. CDR3 sequence (DNA): TGTGCCAGCAGCTTGGCTGGGAGCGGAACGCAGTATTTT. Translating gives CASSLAGSGTQYF.

The chain links TRBV7-2 to TRBJ2-1; 7 nucleotides agree with TRBD2. There are 16 residues in the CDR3. From germline, CDR1 is SGHTA and CDR2 FQGNSA. J lost 5 bases, V lost 0 bases, and 7 bases had no gene match. The chain's CDR3 is CASSLAAGTTNNEQFF. CDR3 DNA: TGTGCCAGCAGCTTAGCAGCGGGGACTACGAACAATGAGCAGTTCTTC.

This clonotype has a handful of counts. J is TRBJ2-2 and V is TRBV11-2; D possibly uses TRBD1 or TRBD2 (5 bases each). The CDR3 loop spans 15 amino acids. Trimming took 4 bases from V and 7 from J, leaving 16 bases between them. CDR1 SGHAT and CDR2 FQNNGV come from the germline V gene. The CDR3 spells CASSSRGDWGGELFF. CDR3 in DNA: TGTGCCAGCAGCTCCAGAGGGGATTGGGGCGGGGAGCTGTTTTTT.

Note on this clonotype: Since a much larger clone is just one base distant, this may be a read error. The conserved final phenylalanine or tryptophan is absent from the CDR3, which likely points to a read error. The chain is built from TRBV25-1 and TRBJ2-7; D is perhaps TRBD2 (5 bases). This CDR3 has 15 amino acids. V lost 5 bases to trimming and J lost 4 bases, with 18 bases between them. CDR1 and CDR2 from the germline V gene are MGHDK and SYGVNS. The CDR3 nucleotides are TGTGCCAGCAGTTTAGTACCGGGCCGCGGGTACGAGCAGTACTCC. Its translation: CASSLVPGRGYEQYS.

The rearrangement links TRBV7-8 to TRBJ2-7; a possible D gene is TRBD1 (5 bases). This CDR3 is built from 13 residues. V was trimmed by 2 bases and J by 6 bases, leaving 11 bases between them. Germline V CDR1 and CDR2: SGHVS, FQNEAQ. CDR3 coding DNA: TGTGCCAGCAGCTTATTCGTAGGGGCCGAGCAGTACTTC. Its translation: CASSLFVGAEQYF.

This clonotype was detected only once. This may arise from a read error, as a much more abundant clone is one base away. The chain couples TRBV12-3 or TRBV12-4 to TRBJ2-2; maybe TRBD2 (6 bases). The CDR3 runs to 13 residues. CDR3 sequence reads: CASRDSPTGELSF. For the CDR3, the DNA is TGTGCCAGCCGGGACTCTCCCACCGGGGAGCTGTCTTTT.

This clonotype was observed at least ten times. The rearrangement joins TRBV9 to TRBJ2-5, with 7 bases that match TRBD1. This CDR3 contains 16 residues. Germline trimming cut 0 bases from V and 2 bases from J; bases unmatched to any gene: 7. Germline V CDR1 and CDR2: SGDLS, YYNGEE. The CDR3 loop reads CASSVEGDSHQETQYF. The CDR3, as DNA: TGTGCCAGCAGCGTAGAAGGGGACAGTCATCAAGAGACCCAGTACTTC.